This T cell receptor (beta chain) came from a study of beta chain features in type 1 diabetes. General study points: TCRB CDR3s were moderately but significantly shorter in Type 1 diabetes patients in all four CD4+ subsets.

TCRB transcripts that were expressed got sequenced, as all of the isolated RNA had been reverse transcribed. Using immunoSEQ multiplex PCR, the repertoire was profiled, and TCRdb retains in-frame clones only, with some absent. The sample records some 350,000 clones, 8% to 10% being singletons. This clone was seen more than once but under ten times. Its specificity is unknown. This receptor was identified in a man younger than 45 with type 1 diabetes. Sequencing was performed on central memory CD4+ T cells from blood.

The CDR3 protein is CASWSSYNSPLHF. In DNA form, the CDR3 reads TGTGCCAGTTGGAGCTCCTATAATTCACCCCTCCACTTT. V is TRBV6-6 and J is TRBJ1-6; D gene ambiguous. V lost 9 bases and J lost 0, with 6 bases in between. Germline loops: CDR1 MNHNY, CDR2 SVGAGI (reference sequence). The CDR3 consists of 13 residues.